This TCR beta chain came from a study of T cell repertoires in cytomegalovirus infection (dated by TCRdb to between 2018 and 2021). Background on the whole study: Donor HLA type was relevant to the analysis, because carriage of CMV infection together with the matching HLA type was indicated by public TCR beta signatures. Paper-wide results and their limitations: Carriers of CMV infection plus the relevant HLA type were discriminated by the cumulative frequency of public TCR beta family members in the study cohort and in an independent approximately 360-donor cohort. The ex vivo response was dominated by HLA-C-restricted CMV-specific TCR beta clonotypes, and the single most frequent clonotype in two of eight donors was supplied by these HLA-C-restricted clonotypes.

Concerning this clonotype itself: Its antigen is unknown. No quality values exist for individual bases; no much larger clone is one base distant.

Including cysteine and phenylalanine, the CDR3 has 14 amino acids. Only the CDR3 region is kept as DNA, spanning 42 bases read in frame from base 1. V is shortened by 8 bases, J by 0 bases, and the region joining them spans 13 bases. From the germline V gene, CDR1 is SGHAT and CDR2 is FQNNGV. The sequencer was an Illumina HiSeq 1500. TCRdb took the public reads, trimmed them with fastp at Q25, ran MiXCR for clone calling and kept in-frame beta chains. Each CDR3 protein appears once, grouped with its most common genes and DNA. Within this sample are under 800,000 distinct CDR3 sequences, with about 24% of them counted one time only. Roughly 8% of the sample is in the top ten clones.

The specimen sequenced was CD8+ T cells from PBMCs. The sequence derives from a human donor in good health (CMV status not recorded). Some clones in this sample may be carry-over from other donors' samples. The sequence links TRBV11-2 to TRBJ1-1, with the D gene call left open. The nucleotide sequence is given as TGTGCCAGCCAGCCCCCGGCTTTGAACACTGAAGCTTTCTTT. This codes for CASQPPALNTEAFF.